What follows are 22 T cell receptor beta chains derived from one specimen sequenced in a study of T cell responses to AZD1222 COVID-19 vaccine. The data were produced by immunoSEQ multiplex PCR, yet TCRdb's version contains in-frame clones alone and is incomplete. The table lists around 95,000 clones, more than 75% of them singletons. Source: peripheral blood, taken on day 0 of MenACWY control vaccination. The receptors shown here come from an adult in good health.

This rearrangement joins TRBV28 to TRBJ2-4; D is perhaps TRBD1 or TRBD2 (6 bases each). The V gene's germline CDR1 is MDHEN and CDR2 SYDVKM. Trimming took off 5 bases at V and 9 bases at J, with 20 bases between the two ends. CDR3 length: 15 amino acids. The CDR3 DNA is TGTGCCAGCAGTACCATGGGGGGCCGGCCCGCCATTCAGTACTTC. As protein: CASSTMGGRPAIQYF.

This chain uses TRBV11-2 with TRBJ2-7; D might be TRBD1 (5 bases). The CDR3 loop spans 13 amino acids. CDR1 and CDR2 (germline): SGHAT, FQNNGV. Trimming removed 8 bases from V and 2 bases from J, with 13 bases in between. The CDR3, as DNA: TGTGCCAGCCGGACACCAGCGACCTACGAGCAGTACTTC. Translating it yields CASRTPATYEQYF. Filled out from reference TRBV11-2 and TRBJ2-7, the complete variable domain reads EAGVAQSPRYKIIEKRQSVAFWCNPISGHATLYWYQQILGQGPKLLIQFQNNGVVDDSQLPKDRFSAERLKGVDSTLKIQPAKLEDSAVYLCASRTPATYEQYFGPGTRLTVT.

This chain links TRBV6-5 with TRBJ1-1; a possible D gene is TRBD1 (6 bases). This CDR3 is built from 13 residues. The germline gives CDR1 MNHEY, CDR2 SVGAGI. V shed 7 bases and J shed 0 bases, with 9 bases lying between them. The CDR3, as DNA: TGTGCCAGCACCGGACAGATGAACACTGAAGCTTTCTTT. The encoded protein is CASTGQMNTEAFF.

The rearrangement links TRBV27 to TRBJ2-1, with TRBD1 matching over 8 bases. CDR1 and CDR2 (germline): MNHEY, SMNVEV (reference sequence). The CDR3 length is 15 residues. With 3 bases clipped from V and 7 bases from J, the junction kept 8 bases outside the gene matches. DNA for the CDR3: TGTGCCAGCAGTTTTGGCAGGGGGCTGGGAAATGAGCAGTTCTTC. Encoded protein: CASSFGRGLGNEQFF.

The rearrangement uses TRBV5-1 and TRBJ2-3; D gene uncertain. The CDR3 is 14 residues long. Trimming pared 4 bases from V and 5 bases from J, leaving 14 bases between. Germline values: CDR1 SGHRS, CDR2 YFSETQ. In nucleotides, the CDR3 is TGCGCCAGCAGCCCAAGGAGCCCTGGAGATACGCAGTATTTT. It translates to CASSPRSPGDTQYF. The complete variable domain, with remaining parts taken from reference TRBV5-1 and TRBJ2-3, reads KAGVTQTPRYLIKTRGQQVTLSCSPISGHRSVSWYQQTPGQGLQFLFEYFSETQRNKGNFPGRFSGRQFSNSRSEMNVSTLELGDSALYLCASSPRSPGDTQYFGPGTRLTVL.

Note on this clone: Other DNA sequences within the sample encode an identical CDR3. The J gene is TRBJ2-3, the V gene TRBV12-3 or TRBV12-4, with D uncertain. The V end lost 5 bases, the J end lost 2 bases, and 5 bases lay between the germline ends. The CDR3 has 12 amino acids. In DNA, the CDR3 is TGTGCCAGCAGTCTAGACACAGATACGCAGTATTTT. Protein sequence: CASSLDTDTQYF.

This clone was picked up one time. The chain is built from TRBV11-3 and TRBJ2-1; 8 nucleotides align to TRBD2. V lost 1 base and J lost 5; bases outside the gene matches: 4. The CDR3 has 15 amino acids. The germline gives CDR1 SGHNT, CDR2 YENEEA. CDR3 amino acids: CASSLGTSGNNEQFF. CDR3 DNA: TGTGCCAGCAGCTTAGGAACTAGCGGTAACAATGAGCAGTTCTTC.

The chain recombines TRBV5-1 with TRBJ2-1; the match to TRBD2 covers 11 bases. CDR3 size: 15 residues. The V and J ends lost 1 base and 9 bases, in that order; junction bases with no gene match: 6. Germline CDR1 SGHRS, CDR2 YFSETQ. The CDR3 bases are TGCGCCAGCAGCTTGCTTAGCGGGAGGGCAGGTGAGCAGTTCTTC. As protein: CASSLLSGRAGEQFF.

This chain connects TRBV9 to TRBJ1-4; no clear D. Germline loops: CDR1 SGDLS, CDR2 YYNGEE. The CDR3 has 15 residues. V lost 1 base, J lost 0 bases, and 7 bases lay in between. In DNA form, the CDR3 reads TGTGCCAGCAGCGTATTAGGGACAACTAATGAAAAACTGTTTTTT. Translating it yields CASSVLGTTNEKLFF.

This chain connects TRBV5-5 to TRBJ1-5, with D maybe TRBD1 (5 bases). CDR1 and CDR2 (germline): SGHKS, YYEKEE (reference sequence). The CDR3 runs 15 residues. Trimming took off 4 bases at V and 2 bases at J, with 13 bases between the two ends. CDR3 nucleotide sequence: TGTGCCAGCAGCCTCAATGGGGCTGGCAATCAGCCCCAGCATTTT. This sequence encodes CASSLNGAGNQPQHF.

This rearrangement joins TRBV28 to TRBJ1-2, with D unclear. V lost 3 bases and J lost 3, with 14 bases in between. This CDR3 region has 15 residues. Germline values: CDR1 MDHEN, CDR2 SYDVKM. DNA for the CDR3: TGTGCCAGCAGTTTTAGTAGAGGTCCAGACTATGGCTACACCTTC. This gives the protein CASSFSRGPDYGYTF.

The chain carries TRBV5-1 and TRBJ2-7; 12 bases map to TRBD2. Germline V gives CDR1 SGHRS, CDR2 YFSETQ. The length of the CDR3 is 16 residues. After removal of 0 bases from V and 3 bases from J, the junction contained 4 bases not matched to a gene. Written as DNA, the CDR3 is TGCGCCAGCAGCTTGGGGACTAGCGGGGTCTTCTACGAGCAGTACTTC. Its protein is CASSLGTSGVFYEQYF.

The rearrangement joins TRBV30 to TRBJ2-3, with a tentative D call TRBD2 (5 bases). Trimming removed 4 bases at V and 5 bases at J, with 10 bases between. This CDR3 has 12 amino acids. Germline CDR1 GTSNPN, CDR2 SVGIG (reference sequence). CDR3: CAWTRGGDTQYF. The DNA for the CDR3 is TGTGCCTGGACCCGCGGAGGAGATACGCAGTATTTT.

This clone was counted between two and nine times. The chain couples TRBV11-2 to TRBJ2-5, with a possible D match to TRBD2 (7 bases). This CDR3 has 18 residues. Germline V gene sequence: CDR1 SGHAT, CDR2 FQNNGV. V was cut by 5 bases and J by 0 bases, with 22 bases left in between. CDR3 nucleotides: TGTGCCAGCAGCCTCCGGGGGGTAGGGGGTTTTAACCAAGAGACCCAGTACTTC. It translates to CASSLRGVGGFNQETQYF.

This sequence joins TRBV29-1 and TRBJ2-1; a weak D match, TRBD2 (5 bases). Germline lookup yields CDR1 SQVTM and CDR2 ANQGSEA. V shed 6 bases and J shed 2 bases, with 14 bases lying between them. CDR3 length: 14 amino acids. The CDR3 loop reads CSVPKSGTYNEQFF. For the CDR3, the DNA is TGCAGCGTCCCGAAGTCGGGGACCTACAATGAGCAGTTCTTC.

The CDR3 DNA follows: TGTGCCAGCAAACAGGGCTCCTCGGGTGTCGAGCAGTACTTC. This translates into CASKQGSSGVEQYF. The rearrangement uses TRBV19 and TRBJ2-7; a possible D gene is TRBD1 (6 bases). V lost 9 bases and J lost 6, with 21 bases in between. The germline gives CDR1 LNHDA, CDR2 SQIVND (reference sequence). The CDR3 covers 14 residues.

The J gene is TRBJ1-1, the V gene TRBV10-3, with TRBD1 matching over 12 bases. V gave up 7 bases and J gave up 10 bases; unmatched junction bases: 13. Germline values: CDR1 ENHRY, CDR2 SYGVKD. The CDR3 contains 15 residues. The CDR3 loop is CAIKNAGQGASVAFF. The CDR3 DNA sequence: TGTGCCATCAAAAATGCGGGACAGGGGGCGAGTGTAGCTTTCTTT.

This rearrangement joins TRBV7-8 to TRBJ1-2; D may be TRBD1 (6 bases). The length of the CDR3 is 12 residues. Trimming took off 5 bases at V and 7 bases at J, with 11 bases between the two ends. Germline V gene data show CDR1 as SGHVS and CDR2 as FQNEAQ. The DNA for the CDR3 is TGTGCCAGCAGCCTACAGGGTCTTGGCTACACCTTC. This gives the protein CASSLQGLGYTF.

This clone was seen a few times. The chain recombines TRBV10-3 with TRBJ2-7; 9 bases map to TRBD1. The CDR3 is made up of 14 amino acids. Germline V gives CDR1 ENHRY, CDR2 SYGVKD. V gave up 5 bases and J gave up 1 base; unmatched junction bases: 3. CDR3 protein: CAISRQGGSYEQYF. CDR3 DNA: TGTGCCATCAGTAGACAGGGGGGGTCCTACGAGCAGTACTTC.

This chain uses TRBV10-3 with TRBJ2-5, with 9 bases lining up with TRBD2. Germline loops: CDR1 ENHRY, CDR2 SYGVKD. The CDR3 totals 15 residues. Germline trimming cut 2 bases from V and 1 base from J; bases unmatched to any gene: 2. The CDR3, as DNA: TGTGCCATCAGTGAGGCGGGAGGGCCCCAAGAGACCCAGTACTTC. It codes for CAISEAGGPQETQYF.

This clone was observed a single time. This rearrangement joins TRBV21-1 to TRBJ1-1. TRBV21-1 is marked as a pseudogene. CDR3 length equals 13 residues. The CDR3 sequence is CASSSRRDTEAFF. DNA for the CDR3: TGTGCCAGCAGCTCACGCCGTGACACTGAAGCTTTCTTT.

The rearrangement uses TRBV7-2 and TRBJ2-7; perhaps TRBD1 as D (5 bases). Germline-derived CDR1 and CDR2 are SGHTA and FQGNSA. V dropped 5 bases and J dropped 3 bases, with 11 bases sitting between them. The CDR3 has 13 residues. CDR3 protein: CASSVQGGYEQYF. CDR3 sequence (DNA): TGTGCCAGCAGCGTCCAGGGTGGCTACGAGCAGTACTTC.